One and the same sample provided the 17 T cell receptor beta chains below, sequenced in a study of cytomegalovirus exposure and HLA in healthy donors. Clones were sequenced by immunoSEQ multiplex PCR, and TCRdb holds only the in-frame ones, with some missing. Of a few hundred thousand clones listed, 90% are singletons. Sequenced material: PBMCs. The receptor source for this set is a woman aged 18-30 years in good health and CMV-seronegative.

The rearrangement uses TRBV4-1 and TRBJ2-5; 12 bases match TRBD2. Germline loops: CDR1 MGHRA, CDR2 YSYEKL. Unmatched junction bases numbered 13, after V lost 4 bases and J lost 1 base. The CDR3 runs to 19 residues. CDR3 coding DNA: TGCGCCAGCAGCCTCACCGGAGCAGGACTAGCGGGGCCCCAAGAGACCCAGTACTTC. It yields the protein CASSLTGAGLAGPQETQYF.

The rearrangement joins TRBV11-2 to TRBJ2-3; 9 nucleotides match TRBD2. The length of the CDR3 is 19 residues. The germline V gene encodes CDR1 SGHAT and CDR2 FQNNGV. Trimming removed 5 bases from V and 7 bases from J; junction bases left unmatched: 22. CDR3: CASSLTPPGLAPPGYTQYF. In nucleotides, the CDR3 is TGTGCCAGCAGCCTAACGCCCCCAGGACTAGCGCCGCCCGGATATACGCAGTATTTT.

CDR3 sequence (DNA): TGCAGCGTTGAAGATCAGGGGGTGAACACTGAAGCTTTCTTT. Protein sequence: CSVEDQGVNTEAFF. The genes are TRBV29-1 and TRBJ1-1; 7 bases are shared with TRBD1. V was clipped by 0 bases and J by 0 bases; unmatched bases: 1. The CDR3 sequence is 14 residues long. Germline assignment: CDR1 SQVTM and CDR2 ANQGSEA. Variable domain in full (rest from reference TRBV29-1 and TRBJ1-1): SAVISQKPSRDICQRGTSLTIQCQVDSQVTMMFWYRQQPGQSLTLIATANQGSEATYESGFVIDKFPISRPNLTFSTLTVSNMSPEDSSIYLCSVEDQGVNTEAFFGQGTRLTVV.

The chain recombines TRBV2 with TRBJ2-7; 10 nucleotides line up with TRBD1. V lost 3 bases, J lost 3 bases, and 2 bases stayed unmatched. This CDR3 spans 14 amino acids. Germline V gene data show CDR1 as SNHLY and CDR2 as FYNNEI. The CDR3 nucleotides read TGTGCCAGCAGTGATGGGGACAGGGGCTACGAGCAGTACGTC. This gives the protein CASSDGDRGYEQYV.

V and J are TRBV2 and TRBJ2-5, with a possible D match to TRBD1 (5 bases). Trimming stripped 6 bases from V and 0 bases from J, with 11 bases between. Germline-derived CDR1 and CDR2 are SNHLY and FYNNEI. The CDR3 length is 14 residues. The CDR3: CASRGDRYQETQYF. The CDR3 nucleotides are TGTGCCAGCAGAGGAGACAGATACCAAGAGACCCAGTACTTC.

V gene TRBV11-3 combines with J gene TRBJ2-2; a possible D gene is TRBD1 (6 bases). The CDR3 has 14 amino acids. Germline assignment: CDR1 SGHNT and CDR2 YENEEA. Trimming took off 5 bases at V and 1 base at J, with 8 bases between the two ends. The CDR3 is CASSLQGNTGELFF. CDR3 sequence (DNA): TGTGCCAGCAGCCTACAGGGGAACACCGGGGAGCTGTTTTTT.

V is TRBV5-4 and J is TRBJ2-2, with 12 bases lining up with TRBD2. Germline V gene lookup returns CDR1 SGHNT and CDR2 YYREEE (reference sequence). V lost 1 base, J lost 7 bases, and 8 bases stayed unmatched. The CDR3 contains 17 residues. The CDR3 spells CASSLPPSGGAHGELFF. The DNA for the CDR3 is TGTGCCAGCAGCTTGCCACCTAGCGGGGGGGCCCACGGGGAGCTGTTTTTT. Variable domain in full (rest from reference TRBV5-4 and TRBJ2-2): ETGVTQSPTHLIKTRGQQVTLRCSSQSGHNTVSWYQQALGQGPQFIFQYYREEENGRGNFPPRFSGLQFPNYSSELNVNALELDDSALYLCASSLPPSGGAHGELFFGEGSRLTVL.

On this clone itself: The same CDR3 also results from other DNA sequences found in this sample. This chain uses TRBV14 with TRBJ2-3; 8 bases align to TRBD1. V trimming: 2 bases; J trimming: 2 bases; junction bases outside the gene matches: 6. The CDR3 has 16 residues. The germline V gene encodes CDR1 SGHDN and CDR2 FVKESK. The CDR3 DNA reads TGTGCCAGCAGCCAACCTTGGACAGGGAACACAGATACGCAGTATTTT. This sequence encodes CASSQPWTGNTDTQYF.

The V and J genes are TRBV5-1 and TRBJ2-6; perhaps TRBD1 as D (5 bases). The CDR3 is made up of 15 amino acids. Germline V gene lookup returns CDR1 SGHRS and CDR2 YFSETQ. The V gene lost 1 base and the J gene lost 2 bases, with 7 bases spanning the gap. CDR3 amino acids: CASSLKQAGANVLTF. The CDR3 DNA follows: TGCGCCAGCAGCTTGAAACAGGCTGGGGCCAACGTCCTGACTTTC.

The chain recombines TRBV25-1 with TRBJ2-2; maybe TRBD1 (6 bases). The ends were cut back, 8 bases at V and 4 bases at J, with 11 bases in the middle. Germline lookup yields CDR1 MGHDK and CDR2 SYGVNS. The CDR3 spans 13 residues. CDR3 in DNA: TGTGCCAGCCATACGGACAGCACCGGGGAGCTGTTTTTT. It is translated as CASHTDSTGELFF.

This sequence joins TRBV5-1 and TRBJ1-1; tentative D call: TRBD1 (5 bases). V gave up 0 bases and J gave up 3 bases, with 6 bases separating them. Germline assignment: CDR1 SGHRS and CDR2 YFSETQ. This CDR3 has 13 amino acids. CDR3 loop: CASSLARDTEAFF. CDR3 nucleotide sequence: TGCGCCAGCAGCTTGGCCAGGGACACTGAAGCTTTCTTT. The full variable domain, with the rest looked up from reference TRBV5-1 and TRBJ1-1, is KAGVTQTPRYLIKTRGQQVTLSCSPISGHRSVSWYQQTPGQGLQFLFEYFSETQRNKGNFPGRFSGRQFSNSRSEMNVSTLELGDSALYLCASSLARDTEAFFGQGTRLTVV.

V and J are TRBV6-5 and TRBJ2-2; the D is unclear. The CDR3 sequence is 13 residues long. V lost 8 bases and J lost 5, with 12 bases in between. The germline CDR1 and CDR2 sequences are MNHEY and SVGAGI. In DNA form, the CDR3 reads TGTGCCAGCTTTCCGCACCAGACCGGGGAGCTGTTTTTT. As protein: CASFPHQTGELFF.

This rearrangement joins TRBV27 to TRBJ1-5; D call uncertain. The CDR3 runs to 14 residues. The germline gives CDR1 MNHEY, CDR2 SMNVEV (reference sequence). V was shortened by 7 bases and J by 10 bases, with 20 bases between the two germline ends. The chain's CDR3 is CASTNGDPPSPQHF. The DNA for the CDR3 is TGTGCCAGCACCAATGGAGACCCCCCTAGCCCCCAGCATTTT.

V usage is TRBV10-3 and J usage is TRBJ2-1; 9 positions agree with TRBD2. This CDR3 spans 16 amino acids. Germline V gene sequence: CDR1 ENHRY, CDR2 SYGVKD. V was clipped by 6 bases and J by 3 bases; unmatched bases: 9. CDR3 DNA sequence: TGTGCCATCAGCGGCGGGGGGGGATCTTACTACAATGAGCAGTTCTTC. Encoded protein: CAISGGGGSYYNEQFF.

The CDR3 spells CASSSQGPYQETQYF. For the CDR3, the DNA is TGTGCCAGCAGTTCCCAGGGCCCGTACCAAGAGACCCAGTACTTC. This chain connects TRBV27 to TRBJ2-5; perhaps TRBD1 as D (5 bases). This CDR3 is 15 amino acids long. CDR1 is MNHEY, CDR2 SMNVEV, per germline (reference sequence). Trimming removed 4 bases from V and 0 bases from J, with 12 bases in between.

This sequence joins TRBV27 and TRBJ2-2; 8 bases line up with TRBD1. This CDR3 is built from 16 residues. Germline CDR1 is MNHEY and CDR2 is SMNVEV (reference sequence). V was pared by 3 bases and J by 6 bases, with 9 bases of the junction left unmatched. CDR3 nucleotide sequence: TGTGCCAGCAGTTTCGGGACAGGTAGGATTTCCGGGGAGCTGTTTTTT. It yields the protein CASSFGTGRISGELFF.

J is TRBJ2-7 and V is TRBV9; 8 positions agree with TRBD1. The CDR3 extends over 14 amino acids. J lost 2 bases, V lost 4 bases, and 5 bases had no gene match. CDR1 is SGDLS and CDR2 is YYNGEE in the germline V gene. CDR3 region: CASSPLDRAYEQYF. CDR3 coding DNA: TGTGCCAGCAGCCCTCTGGACAGGGCCTACGAGCAGTACTTC.